This entry features one TCR beta chain sequence. In the original workflow: Amplification with reference gene primers provided the estimates of nucleated cell counts. Produced via immunoSEQ multiplex PCR; TCRdb's table is partial and in-frame only. V, J and clone size were drawn from that table, and D and trimming were deduced from the DNA. The repertoire has roughly 99,000 clones, 60% to 85% of them found once; the top ten carry around 4.5%. These data originate in a study of blood T cell repertoires in COVID-19. Study in general: Both acute and convalescent COVID-19 samples were obtained from the United States, Italy and Spain. Nucleic acid was either cDNA or gDNA, and it came from T cells, B-cell-depleted T cells, or PBMCs.

The CDR3 runs to 13 residues. The V end was cut by 8 bases, the J end by 1 base, with 11 bases between. Germline-derived CDR1 and CDR2 are SNHLY and FYNNEI. This chain links TRBV2 with TRBJ1-2; a weak D match, TRBD1 (5 bases). Sequencing was carried out using peripheral blood. The receptor's source is a man between 65 and 85 years old with acute or convalescent COVID-19. The CDR3 bases are TGTGCCAGCGCCTTGGGGGGTAACTATGGCTACACCTTC. It encodes CASALGGNYGYTF.